This T cell receptor (beta chain) came from a study of blood T cell repertoires in COVID-19. Some clones are missing from TCRdb's copy, which holds only in-frame ones; the method was immunoSEQ multiplex PCR. The table includes more than 90,000 clones, about nine tenths detected once. The CDR3 totals 13 residues. Trimming left V 6 bases short and J 4 bases short, with 10 bases between. About this clone itself: Other nucleotide sequences from this sample produce the same CDR3.

The chain couples TRBV12-3 or TRBV12-4 to TRBJ1-5; a possible D gene is TRBD1 (5 bases). The receptor was derived from a human donor in a cohort sampled during active COVID-19. The sample comprised peripheral blood. The CDR3 nucleotides read TGTGCCAGCAGACCCCAGGGTAATCAGCCCCAGCATTTT. Translation: CASRPQGNQPQHF.